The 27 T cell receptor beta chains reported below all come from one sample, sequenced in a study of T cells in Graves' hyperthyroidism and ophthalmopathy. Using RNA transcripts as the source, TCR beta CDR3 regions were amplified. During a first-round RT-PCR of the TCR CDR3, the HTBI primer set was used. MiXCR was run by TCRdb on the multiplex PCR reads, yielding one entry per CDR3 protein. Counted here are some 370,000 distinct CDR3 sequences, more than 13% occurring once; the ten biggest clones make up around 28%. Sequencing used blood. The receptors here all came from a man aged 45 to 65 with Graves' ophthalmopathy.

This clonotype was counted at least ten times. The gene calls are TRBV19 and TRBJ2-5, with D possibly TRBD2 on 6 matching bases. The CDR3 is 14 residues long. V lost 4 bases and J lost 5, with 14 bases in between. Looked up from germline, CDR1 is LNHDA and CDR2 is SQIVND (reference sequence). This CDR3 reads CASSTRGGWETQYF. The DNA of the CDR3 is TGTGCCAGTAGTACCCGGGGAGGCTGGGAGACCCAGTACTTC.

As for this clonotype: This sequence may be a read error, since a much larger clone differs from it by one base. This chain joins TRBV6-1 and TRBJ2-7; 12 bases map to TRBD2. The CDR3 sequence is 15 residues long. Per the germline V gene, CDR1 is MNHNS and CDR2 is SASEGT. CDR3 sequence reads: CAISEQTSGGNEQYF. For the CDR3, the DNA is TGTGCCATCAGTGAACAGACTAGCGGGGGAAATGAGCAGTACTTC.

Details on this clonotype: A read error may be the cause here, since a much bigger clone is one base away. CDR3 in amino acids: CTSREDRGGWNIQYF. CDR3 coding DNA: TGTACCAGCAGGGAAGACAGGGGAGGTTGGAACATTCAGTACTTC. J is TRBJ2-4 and V is TRBV6-1, with TRBD1 matching 8 bases. Looked up from germline, CDR1 is MNHNS and CDR2 is SASEGT. The CDR3 runs 15 residues.

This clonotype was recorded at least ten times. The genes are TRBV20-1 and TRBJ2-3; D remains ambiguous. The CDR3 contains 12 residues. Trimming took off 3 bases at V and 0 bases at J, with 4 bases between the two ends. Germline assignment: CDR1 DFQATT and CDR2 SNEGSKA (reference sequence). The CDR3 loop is CSARASTDTQYF. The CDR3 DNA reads TGCAGTGCTAGGGCGAGCACAGATACGCAGTATTTT.

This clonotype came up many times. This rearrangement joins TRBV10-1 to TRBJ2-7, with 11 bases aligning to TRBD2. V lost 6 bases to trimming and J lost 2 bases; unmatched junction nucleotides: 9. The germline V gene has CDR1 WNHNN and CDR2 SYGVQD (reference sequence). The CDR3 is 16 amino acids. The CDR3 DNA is TGCGCCAGCAGCGGACCGACTAGCGGGGCCACCTACGAGCAGTACTTC. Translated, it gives CASSGPTSGATYEQYF.

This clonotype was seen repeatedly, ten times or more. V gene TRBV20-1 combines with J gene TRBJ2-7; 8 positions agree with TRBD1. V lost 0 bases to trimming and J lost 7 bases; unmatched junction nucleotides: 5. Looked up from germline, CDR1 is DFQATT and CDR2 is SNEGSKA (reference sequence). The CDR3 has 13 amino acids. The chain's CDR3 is CSARDQGAGEQYF. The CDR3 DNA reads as TGCAGTGCTAGAGATCAGGGGGCAGGGGAGCAGTACTTC.

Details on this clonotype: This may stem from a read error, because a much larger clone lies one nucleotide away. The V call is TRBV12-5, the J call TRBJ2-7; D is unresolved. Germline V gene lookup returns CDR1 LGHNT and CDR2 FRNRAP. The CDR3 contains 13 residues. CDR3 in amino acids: CASGLVSSCEQYF. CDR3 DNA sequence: TGTGCTAGTGGTTTGGTATCCTCCTGCGAGCAGTACTTC.

The CDR3 DNA follows: TGTGCCAGTAGTTGGGGGGCCGGATTGAACACTGAAGCTTTCTTT. Encoded protein: CASSWGAGLNTEAFF. This chain connects TRBV19 to TRBJ1-1; TRBD1 is a possible D gene (6 bases). CDR1 LNHDA and CDR2 SQIVND come from the germline V gene (reference sequence). With 5 bases removed from V and 0 bases from J, the gap between germline ends came to 13 bases. CDR3 length equals 15 residues.

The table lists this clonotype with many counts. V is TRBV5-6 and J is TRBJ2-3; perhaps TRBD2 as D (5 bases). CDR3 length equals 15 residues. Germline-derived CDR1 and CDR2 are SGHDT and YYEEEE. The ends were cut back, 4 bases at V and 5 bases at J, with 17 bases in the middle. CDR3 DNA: TGTGCCAGCAGCCAGACCTCCTTCGGGGTAGATACGCAGTATTTT. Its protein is CASSQTSFGVDTQYF.

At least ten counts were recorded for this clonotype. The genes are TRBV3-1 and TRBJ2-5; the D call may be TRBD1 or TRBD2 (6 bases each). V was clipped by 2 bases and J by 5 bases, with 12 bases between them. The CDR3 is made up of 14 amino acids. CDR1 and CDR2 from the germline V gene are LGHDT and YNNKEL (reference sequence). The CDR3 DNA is TGTGCCAGCAGCCAATCAACAGGGAGGGAGACCCAGTACTTC. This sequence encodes CASSQSTGRETQYF.

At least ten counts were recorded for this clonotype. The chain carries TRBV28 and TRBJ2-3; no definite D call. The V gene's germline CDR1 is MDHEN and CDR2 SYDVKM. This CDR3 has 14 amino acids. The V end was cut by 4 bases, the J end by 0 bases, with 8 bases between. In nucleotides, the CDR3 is TGTGCCAGCAGTTACCCCGGGAGCACAGATACGCAGTATTTT. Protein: CASSYPGSTDTQYF. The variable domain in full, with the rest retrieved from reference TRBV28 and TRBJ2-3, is DVKVTQSSRYLVKRTGEKVFLECVQDMDHENMFWYRQDPGLGLRLIYFSYDVKMKEKGDIPEGYSVSREKKERFSLILESASTNQTSMYLCASSYPGSTDTQYFGPGTRLTVL.

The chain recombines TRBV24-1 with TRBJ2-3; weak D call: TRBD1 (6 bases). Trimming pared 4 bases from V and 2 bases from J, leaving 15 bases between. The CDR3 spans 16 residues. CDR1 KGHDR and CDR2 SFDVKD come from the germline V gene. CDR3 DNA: TGTGCCACCAGTGAAGCACGACAGGAGGTCACAGATACGCAGTATTTT. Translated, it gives CATSEARQEVTDTQYF.

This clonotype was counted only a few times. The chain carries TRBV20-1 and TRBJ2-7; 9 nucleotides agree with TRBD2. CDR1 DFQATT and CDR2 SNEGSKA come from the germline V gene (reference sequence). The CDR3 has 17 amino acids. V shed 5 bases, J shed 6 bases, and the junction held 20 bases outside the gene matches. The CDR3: CSAEPLDRGRVPGEQYF. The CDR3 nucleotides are TGCAGTGCTGAACCTCTGGATCGCGGGAGGGTTCCAGGCGAGCAGTACTTC.

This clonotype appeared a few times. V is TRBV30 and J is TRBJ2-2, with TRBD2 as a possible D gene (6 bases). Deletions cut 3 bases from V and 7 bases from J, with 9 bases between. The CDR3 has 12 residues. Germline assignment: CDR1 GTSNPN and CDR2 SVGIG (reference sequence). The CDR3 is CAWRLAGGELFF. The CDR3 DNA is TGTGCCTGGAGACTAGCAGGCGGGGAGCTGTTTTTT.

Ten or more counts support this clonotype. CDR3 residues: CASSARTGLRNEQFF. DNA for the CDR3: TGTGCCAGCAGCGCCCGGACAGGGCTCCGCAATGAGCAGTTCTTC. The chain combines TRBV2 with TRBJ2-1; the match to TRBD1 covers 8 bases. Germline V CDR1 and CDR2: SNHLY, FYNNEI. The J segment lost 6 bases and the V segment lost 6 bases, leaving 10 bases of the junction unmatched. The CDR3 sequence is 15 residues long.

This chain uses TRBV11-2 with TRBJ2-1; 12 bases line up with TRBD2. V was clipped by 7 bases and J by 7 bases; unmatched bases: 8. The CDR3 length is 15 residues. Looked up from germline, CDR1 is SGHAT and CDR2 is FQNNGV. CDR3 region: CASTLASGRANEQFF. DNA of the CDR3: TGTGCCAGCACCCTGGCTAGCGGGAGGGCTAATGAGCAGTTCTTC.

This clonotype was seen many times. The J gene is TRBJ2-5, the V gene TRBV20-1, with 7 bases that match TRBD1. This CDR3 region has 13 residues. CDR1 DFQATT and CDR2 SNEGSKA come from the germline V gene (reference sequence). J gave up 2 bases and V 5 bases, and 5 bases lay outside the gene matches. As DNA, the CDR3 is TGCAGTGCTGGTCTGACAGGGCAAGAGACCCAGTACTTC. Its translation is CSAGLTGQETQYF.

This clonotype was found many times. In DNA, the CDR3 is TGTGCCAGCAGCCAAAGCAGCCGCTACGAGCAGTACTTC. It specifies CASSQSSRYEQYF. The chain combines TRBV3-1 with TRBJ2-7, with D hard to call. This CDR3 is built from 13 residues. Per germline, CDR1 LGHDT and CDR2 YNNKEL (reference sequence). V lost 2 bases, J lost 3 bases, and 8 bases lay in between.

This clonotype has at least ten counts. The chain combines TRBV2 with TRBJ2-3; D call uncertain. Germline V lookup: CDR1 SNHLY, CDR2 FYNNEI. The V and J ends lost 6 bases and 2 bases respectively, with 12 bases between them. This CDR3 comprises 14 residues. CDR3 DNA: TGTGCCAGCAGGATAGGGCCCGACACAGATACGCAGTATTTT. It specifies CASRIGPDTDTQYF.

In DNA, the CDR3 is TGTGCCAGTAGTATAGTATCTGACAATCAGCCCCAGCATTTT. This codes for CASSIVSDNQPQHF. The chain combines TRBV19 with TRBJ1-5; D not certain. Germline assignment: CDR1 LNHDA and CDR2 SQIVND (reference sequence). The CDR3 runs to 14 residues. Trimming shortened V by 1 base and J by 3 bases, and 7 bases separated the two germline ends.

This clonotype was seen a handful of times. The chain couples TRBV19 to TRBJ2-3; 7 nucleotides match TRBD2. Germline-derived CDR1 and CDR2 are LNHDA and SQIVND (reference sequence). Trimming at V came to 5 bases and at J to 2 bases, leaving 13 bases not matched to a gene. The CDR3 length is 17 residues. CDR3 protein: CASSPRRGGQHTDTQYF. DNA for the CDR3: TGTGCCAGTAGTCCACGCCGGGGAGGGCAGCACACAGATACGCAGTATTTT.

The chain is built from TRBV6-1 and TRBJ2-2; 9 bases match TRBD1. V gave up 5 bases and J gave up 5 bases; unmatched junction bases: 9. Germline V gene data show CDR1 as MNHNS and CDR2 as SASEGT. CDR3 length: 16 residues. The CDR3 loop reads CASSFTGGGPTGELFF. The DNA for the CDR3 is TGTGCCAGCAGTTTCACAGGGGGCGGTCCGACCGGGGAGCTGTTTTTT.

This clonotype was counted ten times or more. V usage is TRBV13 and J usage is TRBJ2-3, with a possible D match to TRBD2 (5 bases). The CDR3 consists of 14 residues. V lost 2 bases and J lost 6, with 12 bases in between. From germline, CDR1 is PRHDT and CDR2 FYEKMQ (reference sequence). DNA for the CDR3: TGTGCCAGCAGCTTATCCCCTAGAGGGGATACGCAGTATTTT. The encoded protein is CASSLSPRGDTQYF. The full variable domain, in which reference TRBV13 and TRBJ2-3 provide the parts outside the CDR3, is AAGVIQSPRHLIKEKRETATLKCYPIPRHDTVYWYQQGPGQDPQFLISFYEKMQSDKGSIPDRFSAQQFSDYHSELNMSSLELGDSALYFCASSLSPRGDTQYFGPGTRLTVL.

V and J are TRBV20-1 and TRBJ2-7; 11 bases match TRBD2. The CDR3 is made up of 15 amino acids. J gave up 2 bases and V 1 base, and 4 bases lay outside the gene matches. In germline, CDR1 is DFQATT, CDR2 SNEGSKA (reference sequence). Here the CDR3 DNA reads TGCAGTGCTAGAGGACGACTAGCGGGGCCCTACGAGCAGTACTTC. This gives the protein CSARGRLAGPYEQYF.

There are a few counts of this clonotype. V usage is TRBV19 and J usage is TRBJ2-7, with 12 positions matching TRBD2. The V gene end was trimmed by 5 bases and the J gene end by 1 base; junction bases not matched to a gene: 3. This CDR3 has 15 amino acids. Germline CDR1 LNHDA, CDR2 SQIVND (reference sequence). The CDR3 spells CASSSSGRASYEQYF. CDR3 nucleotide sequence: TGTGCCAGTAGTTCTAGCGGGAGGGCGTCCTACGAGCAGTACTTC.

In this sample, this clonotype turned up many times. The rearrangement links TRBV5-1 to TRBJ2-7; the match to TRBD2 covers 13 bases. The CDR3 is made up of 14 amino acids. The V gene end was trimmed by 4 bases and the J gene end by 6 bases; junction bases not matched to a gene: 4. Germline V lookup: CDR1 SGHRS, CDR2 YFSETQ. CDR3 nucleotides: TGCGCCAGCAGCCCCGGGACTAGCGGGATCGAGCAGTACTTC. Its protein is CASSPGTSGIEQYF.

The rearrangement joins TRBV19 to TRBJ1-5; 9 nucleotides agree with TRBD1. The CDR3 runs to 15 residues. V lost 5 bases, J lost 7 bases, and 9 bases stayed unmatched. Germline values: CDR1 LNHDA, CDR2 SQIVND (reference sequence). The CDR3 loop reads CASSGGTGRMQPQHF. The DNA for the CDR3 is TGTGCCAGTAGTGGGGGGACAGGGAGGATGCAGCCCCAGCATTTT. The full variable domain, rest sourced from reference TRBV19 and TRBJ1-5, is DGGITQSPKYLFRKEGQNVTLSCEQNLNHDAMYWYRQDPGQGLRLIYYSQIVNDFQKGDIAEGYSVSREKKESFPLTVTSAQKNPTAFYLCASSGGTGRMQPQHFGDGTRLSIL.